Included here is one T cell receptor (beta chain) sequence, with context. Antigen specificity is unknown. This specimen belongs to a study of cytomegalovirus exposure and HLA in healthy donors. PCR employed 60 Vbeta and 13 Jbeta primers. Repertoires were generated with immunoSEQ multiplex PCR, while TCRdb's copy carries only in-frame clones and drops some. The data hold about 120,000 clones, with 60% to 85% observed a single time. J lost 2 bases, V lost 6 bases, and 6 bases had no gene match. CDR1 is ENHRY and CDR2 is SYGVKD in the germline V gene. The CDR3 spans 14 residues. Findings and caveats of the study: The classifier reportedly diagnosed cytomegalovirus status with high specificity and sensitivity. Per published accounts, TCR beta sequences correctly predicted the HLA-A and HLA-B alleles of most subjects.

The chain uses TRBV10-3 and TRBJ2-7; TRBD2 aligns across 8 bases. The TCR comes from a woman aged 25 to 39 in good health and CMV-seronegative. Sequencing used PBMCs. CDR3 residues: CAIRGAGGTYEQYF. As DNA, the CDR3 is TGTGCCATCAGGGGTGCGGGAGGAACCTACGAGCAGTACTTC.